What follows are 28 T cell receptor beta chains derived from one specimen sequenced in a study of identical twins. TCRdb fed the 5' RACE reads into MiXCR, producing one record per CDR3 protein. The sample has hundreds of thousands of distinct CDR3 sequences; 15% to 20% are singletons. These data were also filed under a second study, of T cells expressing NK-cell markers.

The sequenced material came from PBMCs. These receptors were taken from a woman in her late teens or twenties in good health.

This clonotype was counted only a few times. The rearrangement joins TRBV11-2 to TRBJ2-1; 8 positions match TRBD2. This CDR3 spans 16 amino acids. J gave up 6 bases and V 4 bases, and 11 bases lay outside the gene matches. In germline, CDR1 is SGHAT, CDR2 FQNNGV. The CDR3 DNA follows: TGTGCCAGCAGCTGGGGCGGAGCGGGGGTTCGCAATGAGCAGTTCTTC. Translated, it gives CASSWGGAGVRNEQFF. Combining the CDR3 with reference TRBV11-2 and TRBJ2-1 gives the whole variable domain EAGVAQSPRYKIIEKRQSVAFWCNPISGHATLYWYQQILGQGPKLLIQFQNNGVVDDSQLPKDRFSAERLKGVDSTLKIQPAKLEDSAVYLCASSWGGAGVRNEQFFGPGTRLTVL.

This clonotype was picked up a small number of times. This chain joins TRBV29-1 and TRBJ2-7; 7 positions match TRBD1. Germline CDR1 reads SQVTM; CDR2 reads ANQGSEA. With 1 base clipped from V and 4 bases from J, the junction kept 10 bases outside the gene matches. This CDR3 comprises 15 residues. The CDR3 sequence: CSVEVLQGSGYEQYF. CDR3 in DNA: TGCAGCGTTGAAGTTCTACAGGGGAGTGGGTACGAGCAGTACTTC.

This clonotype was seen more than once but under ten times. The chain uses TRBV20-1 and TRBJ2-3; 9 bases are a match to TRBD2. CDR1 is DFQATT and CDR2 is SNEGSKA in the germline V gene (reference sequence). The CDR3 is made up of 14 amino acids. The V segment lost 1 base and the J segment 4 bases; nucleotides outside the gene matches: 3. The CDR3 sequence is CSARGGRASDTQYF. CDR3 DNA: TGCAGTGCTAGAGGCGGGAGGGCCTCAGATACGCAGTATTTT.

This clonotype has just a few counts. This chain's CDR3 is CASSLLGPIYNEQFF. For the CDR3, the DNA is TGTGCCAGCAGCTTACTTGGACCTATTTACAATGAGCAGTTCTTC. The chain is built from TRBV7-2 and TRBJ2-1; no reliable D call. There are 15 residues in the CDR3. Germline V gene lookup returns CDR1 SGHTA and CDR2 FQGNSA. V shed 2 bases and J shed 4 bases, with 12 bases lying between them.

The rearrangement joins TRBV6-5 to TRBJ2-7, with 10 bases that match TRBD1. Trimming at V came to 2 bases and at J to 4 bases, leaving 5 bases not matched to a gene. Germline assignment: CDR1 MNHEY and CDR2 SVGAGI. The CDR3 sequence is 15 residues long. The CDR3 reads CASSYQGQGIYEQYF. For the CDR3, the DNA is TGTGCCAGCAGTTACCAGGGACAGGGGATTTACGAGCAGTACTTC.

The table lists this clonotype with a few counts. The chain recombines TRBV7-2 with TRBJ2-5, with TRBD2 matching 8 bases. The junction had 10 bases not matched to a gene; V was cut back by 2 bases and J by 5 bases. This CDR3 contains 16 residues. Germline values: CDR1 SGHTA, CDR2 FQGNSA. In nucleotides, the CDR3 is TGTGCCAGCAGCTTAACGTCGGGAGGGTCGTGGGAGACCCAGTACTTC. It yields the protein CASSLTSGGSWETQYF.

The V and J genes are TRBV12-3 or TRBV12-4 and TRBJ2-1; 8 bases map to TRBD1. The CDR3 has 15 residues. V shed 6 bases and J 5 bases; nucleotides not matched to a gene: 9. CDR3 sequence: CASSHKGQVNNEQFF. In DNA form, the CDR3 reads TGTGCCAGCAGCCATAAGGGACAGGTCAACAATGAGCAGTTCTTC.

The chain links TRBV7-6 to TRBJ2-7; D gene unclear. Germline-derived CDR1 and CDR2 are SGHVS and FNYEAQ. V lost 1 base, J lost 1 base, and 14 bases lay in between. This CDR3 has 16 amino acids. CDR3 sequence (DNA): TGTGCCAGCAGCTTAGGGCAGGATGAAGGATCCTACGAGCAGTACTTC. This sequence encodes CASSLGQDEGSYEQYF.

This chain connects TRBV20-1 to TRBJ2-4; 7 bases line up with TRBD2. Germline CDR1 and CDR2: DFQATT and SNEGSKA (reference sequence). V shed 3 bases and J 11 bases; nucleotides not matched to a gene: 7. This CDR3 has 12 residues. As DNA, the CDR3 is TGCAGTGCTAGTCCGGCGGGAGCGGTTCAGTACTTC. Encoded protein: CSASPAGAVQYF.

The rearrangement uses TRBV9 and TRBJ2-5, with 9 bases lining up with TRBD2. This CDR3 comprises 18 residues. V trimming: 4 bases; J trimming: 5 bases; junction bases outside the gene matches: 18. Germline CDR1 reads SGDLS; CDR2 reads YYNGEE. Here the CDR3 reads CASSPRSSGSTFGETQYF. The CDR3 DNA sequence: TGTGCCAGCAGCCCCCGAAGTAGCGGGAGTACGTTTGGGGAGACCCAGTACTTC.

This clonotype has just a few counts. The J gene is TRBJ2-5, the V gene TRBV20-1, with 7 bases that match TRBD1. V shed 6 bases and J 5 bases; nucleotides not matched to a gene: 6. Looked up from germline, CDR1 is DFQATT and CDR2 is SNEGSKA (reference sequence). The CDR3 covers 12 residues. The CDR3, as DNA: TGCAGTGCCCTAGACAGGGAGGAGACCCAGTACTTC. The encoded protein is CSALDREETQYF.

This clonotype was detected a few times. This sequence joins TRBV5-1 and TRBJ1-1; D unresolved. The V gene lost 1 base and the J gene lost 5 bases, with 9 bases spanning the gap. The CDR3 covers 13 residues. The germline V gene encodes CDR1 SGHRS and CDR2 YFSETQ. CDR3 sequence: CASSLKDRTEAFF. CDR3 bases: TGCGCCAGCAGCTTGAAAGATCGAACTGAAGCTTTCTTT.

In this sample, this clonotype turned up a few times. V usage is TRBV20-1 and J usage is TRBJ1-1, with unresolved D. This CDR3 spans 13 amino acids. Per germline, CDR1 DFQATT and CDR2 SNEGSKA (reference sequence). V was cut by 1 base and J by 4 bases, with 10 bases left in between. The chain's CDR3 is CSARGLGITEAFF. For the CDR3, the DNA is TGCAGTGCTAGAGGACTGGGGATCACTGAAGCTTTCTTT.

CDR3 residues: CASSSSTSSGNGYEQYF. The CDR3 DNA reads TGTGCCAGCAGCTCGTCCACTTCTTCCGGTAATGGGTACGAGCAGTACTTC. J is TRBJ2-7 and V is TRBV7-6; unclear D gene. The length of the CDR3 is 17 residues. V was clipped by 4 bases and J by 4 bases, with 23 bases between them. The germline V gene has CDR1 SGHVS and CDR2 FNYEAQ.

The CDR3 coding sequence is TGCGCCAGCCAAGGCGGGACAGGTAACACTGAAGCTTTCTTT. As protein: CASQGGTGNTEAFF. The chain employs TRBV5-1 and TRBJ1-1; TRBD1 agrees at 8 bases. Germline CDR1 SGHRS, CDR2 YFSETQ. This CDR3 is built from 14 residues. The ends lost 7 bases at V and 2 bases at J; junction bases unmatched: 7.

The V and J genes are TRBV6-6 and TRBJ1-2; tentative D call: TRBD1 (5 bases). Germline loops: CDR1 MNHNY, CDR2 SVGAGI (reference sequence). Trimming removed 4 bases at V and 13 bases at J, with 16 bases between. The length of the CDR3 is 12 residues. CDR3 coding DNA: TGTGCCAGCAGTTCGAGTCTTGAGGGACCCACCTTC. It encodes CASSSSLEGPTF.

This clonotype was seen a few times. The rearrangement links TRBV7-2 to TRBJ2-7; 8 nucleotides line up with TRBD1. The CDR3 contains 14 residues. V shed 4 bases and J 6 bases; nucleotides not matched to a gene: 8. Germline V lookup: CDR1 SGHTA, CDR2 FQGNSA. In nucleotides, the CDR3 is TGTGCCAGCAGCTCATTTCAGGGGGCCGGCGAGCAGTACTTC. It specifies CASSSFQGAGEQYF.

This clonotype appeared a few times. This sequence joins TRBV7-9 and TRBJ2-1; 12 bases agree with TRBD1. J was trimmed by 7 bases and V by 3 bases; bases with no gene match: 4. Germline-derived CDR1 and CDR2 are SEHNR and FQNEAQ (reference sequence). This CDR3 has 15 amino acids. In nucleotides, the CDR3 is TGTGCCAGCAGCTTGGGACAGGGGGCGCTTAATGAGCAGTTCTTC. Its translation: CASSLGQGALNEQFF.

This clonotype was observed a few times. CDR3 nucleotides: TGTGCCAGCACCCCTAGCGGAGAAGAGACCCAGTACTTC. This encodes CASTPSGEETQYF. The V gene is TRBV6-1, the J gene TRBJ2-5, with TRBD2 matching 7 bases. The V segment lost 7 bases and the J segment 3 bases; nucleotides outside the gene matches: 5. Germline lookup yields CDR1 MNHNS and CDR2 SASEGT. There are 13 residues in the CDR3.

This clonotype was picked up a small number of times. The CDR3 DNA is TGCGCCAGCAGCTTATCCGGAGCTCGCTACGAGCAGTACTTC. Translated: CASSLSGARYEQYF. The gene calls are TRBV5-1 and TRBJ2-7; D call uncertain. Germline V gene sequence: CDR1 SGHRS, CDR2 YFSETQ. The CDR3 has 14 residues. Trimming cost V 2 bases and J 3 bases, with 12 bases left between them. The full variable domain, with the rest looked up from reference TRBV5-1 and TRBJ2-7, is KAGVTQTPRYLIKTRGQQVTLSCSPISGHRSVSWYQQTPGQGLQFLFEYFSETQRNKGNFPGRFSGRQFSNSRSEMNVSTLELGDSALYLCASSLSGARYEQYFGPGTRLTVT.

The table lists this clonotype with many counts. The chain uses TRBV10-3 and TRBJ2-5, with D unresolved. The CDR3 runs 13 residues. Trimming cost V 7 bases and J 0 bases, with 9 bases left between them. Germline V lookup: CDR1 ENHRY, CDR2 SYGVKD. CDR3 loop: CAIMAAYQETQYF. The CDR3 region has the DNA TGTGCCATCATGGCGGCCTACCAAGAGACCCAGTACTTC.

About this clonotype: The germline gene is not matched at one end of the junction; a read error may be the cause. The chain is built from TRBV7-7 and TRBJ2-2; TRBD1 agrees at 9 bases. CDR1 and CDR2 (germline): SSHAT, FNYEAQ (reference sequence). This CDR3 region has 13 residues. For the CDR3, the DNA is TGTGCTAGCAGCACAACAGGGGGCGAGAAGCTGTTTTTT. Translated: CASSTTGGEKLFF.

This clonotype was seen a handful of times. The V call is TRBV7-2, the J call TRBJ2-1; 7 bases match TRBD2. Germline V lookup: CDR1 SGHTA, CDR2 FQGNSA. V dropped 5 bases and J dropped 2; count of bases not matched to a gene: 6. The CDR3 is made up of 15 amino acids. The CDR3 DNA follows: TGTGCCAGCAGCGAAGCGGGGACGACCTACAATGAGCAGTTCTTC. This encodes CASSEAGTTYNEQFF. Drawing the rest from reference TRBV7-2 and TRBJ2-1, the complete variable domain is GAGVSQSPSNKVTEKGKDVELRCDPISGHTALYWYRQSLGQGLEFLIYFQGNSAPDKSGLPSDRFSAERTGGSVSTLTIQRTQQEDSAVYLCASSEAGTTYNEQFFGPGTRLTVL.

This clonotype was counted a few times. CDR3 coding DNA: TGTGCCAGCAGTTACTTTAGGCTGGGACAGGGAAACTATGGCTACACCTTC. Its protein product is CASSYFRLGQGNYGYTF. The chain has TRBV6-5 and TRBJ1-2; 9 bases line up with TRBD1. Germline V lookup: CDR1 MNHEY, CDR2 SVGAGI. The CDR3 totals 17 residues. The V and J ends lost 1 base and 2 bases, in that order; junction bases with no gene match: 8.

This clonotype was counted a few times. In DNA form, the CDR3 reads TGTGCCAGCAGTGCTACAGGGGAACGGCGGACCTATGGCTACACCTTC. It codes for CASSATGERRTYGYTF. The chain links TRBV25-1 to TRBJ1-2, with 7 bases lining up with TRBD1. The CDR3 consists of 16 residues. Looked up from germline, CDR1 is MGHDK and CDR2 is SYGVNS. Trimming removed 4 bases from V and 4 bases from J; junction bases left unmatched: 12.

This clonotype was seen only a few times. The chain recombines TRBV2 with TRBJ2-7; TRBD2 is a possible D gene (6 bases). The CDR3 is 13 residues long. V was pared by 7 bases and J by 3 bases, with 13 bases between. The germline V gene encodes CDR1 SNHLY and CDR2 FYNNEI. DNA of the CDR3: TGTGCCAGCAAGGACGGGGGTCTCTACGAGCAGTACTTC. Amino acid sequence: CASKDGGLYEQYF.

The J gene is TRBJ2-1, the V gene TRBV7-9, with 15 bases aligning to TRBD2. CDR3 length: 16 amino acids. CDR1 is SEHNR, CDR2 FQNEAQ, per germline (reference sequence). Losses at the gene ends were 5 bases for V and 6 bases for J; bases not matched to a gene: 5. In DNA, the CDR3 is TGTGCCAGCAGCCCGAGGACTAGCGGGAGGGGCAATGAGCAGTTCTTC. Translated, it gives CASSPRTSGRGNEQFF.

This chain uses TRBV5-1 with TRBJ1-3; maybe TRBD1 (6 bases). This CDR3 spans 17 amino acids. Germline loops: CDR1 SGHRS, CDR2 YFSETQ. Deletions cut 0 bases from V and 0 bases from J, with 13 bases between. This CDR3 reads CASSLATGSFSGNTIYF. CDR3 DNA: TGCGCCAGCAGCTTGGCAACAGGGTCCTTCTCTGGAAACACCATATATTTT.